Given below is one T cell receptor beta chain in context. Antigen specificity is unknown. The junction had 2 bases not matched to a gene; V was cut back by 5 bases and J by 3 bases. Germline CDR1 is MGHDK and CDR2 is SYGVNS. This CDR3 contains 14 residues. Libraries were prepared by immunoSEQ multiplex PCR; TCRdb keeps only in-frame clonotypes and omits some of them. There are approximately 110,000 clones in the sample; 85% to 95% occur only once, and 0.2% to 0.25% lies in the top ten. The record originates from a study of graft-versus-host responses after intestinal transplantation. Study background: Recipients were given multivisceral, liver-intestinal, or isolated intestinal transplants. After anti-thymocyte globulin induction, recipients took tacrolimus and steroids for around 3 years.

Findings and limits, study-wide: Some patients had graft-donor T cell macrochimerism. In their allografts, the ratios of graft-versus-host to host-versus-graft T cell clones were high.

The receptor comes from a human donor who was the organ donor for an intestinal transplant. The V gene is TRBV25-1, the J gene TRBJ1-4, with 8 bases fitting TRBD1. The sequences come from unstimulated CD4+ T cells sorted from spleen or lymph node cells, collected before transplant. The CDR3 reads CASSRDRSNEKLFF. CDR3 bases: TGTGCCAGCAGTCGGGACAGGTCTAATGAAAAACTGTTTTTT.